Presented here are 4 T cell receptor beta chains from one specimen sequenced in a study of cytomegalovirus exposure and HLA in healthy donors. In the PCR, 60 Vbeta and 13 Jbeta primers were used. TCRdb keeps only in-frame clones here, not all; method: immunoSEQ multiplex PCR. This table holds 150,000 to 200,000 clones. Sequencing was performed on PBMCs. The receptor source for this set is a man aged 25 to 40 in good health and CMV-seronegative.

V is TRBV19 and J is TRBJ1-5; TRBD1 might be the D (6 bases). Looked up from germline, CDR1 is LNHDA and CDR2 is SQIVND (reference sequence). The CDR3 totals 15 residues. V lost 2 bases and J lost 5, with 13 bases in between. CDR3 nucleotides: TGTGCCAGTAGTATATACGGGACACCTTATCAGCCCCAGCATTTT. It specifies CASSIYGTPYQPQHF.

The V and J genes are TRBV5-1 and TRBJ2-1; 10 nucleotides line up with TRBD1. Germline V lookup: CDR1 SGHRS, CDR2 YFSETQ. The CDR3 length is 15 residues. Unmatched junction bases numbered 9, after V lost 3 bases and J lost 9 bases. The CDR3 sequence is CASSSRTGGRVEQFF. In DNA form, the CDR3 reads TGCGCCAGCAGCTCAAGGACAGGGGGAAGGGTTGAGCAGTTCTTC. Filled out from reference TRBV5-1 and TRBJ2-1, the complete variable domain reads KAGVTQTPRYLIKTRGQQVTLSCSPISGHRSVSWYQQTPGQGLQFLFEYFSETQRNKGNFPGRFSGRQFSNSRSEMNVSTLELGDSALYLCASSSRTGGRVEQFFGPGTRLTVL.

CDR3 sequence reads: CSADEADGYTF. CDR3 bases: TGCAGCGCCGACGAGGCGGATGGCTACACCTTC. The V and J genes are TRBV29-1 and TRBJ1-2; D call uncertain. The CDR3 covers 11 residues. Germline CDR1 SQVTM, CDR2 ANQGSEA. Trimming stripped 7 bases from V and 6 bases from J, with 12 bases between.

V is TRBV30 and J is TRBJ1-5, with no clear D. This CDR3 contains 15 residues. The V gene lost 1 base and the J gene lost 3 bases, with 13 bases spanning the gap. Looked up from germline, CDR1 is GTSNPN and CDR2 is SVGIG (reference sequence). CDR3 coding DNA: TGTGCCTGGAGTGACGTTGGAGGTAACAATCAGCCCCAGCATTTT. Translation: CAWSDVGGNNQPQHF.